This TCR beta chain was documented in a study of blood T cell repertoires in COVID-19. The wider study: The United States, Italy and Spain were the sources of the acute and convalescent COVID-19 samples. From T cells, B-cell-depleted T cells, or PBMCs came the material, which was cDNA or gDNA.

In the study's own analysis: Nucleated cell counts were estimated from reference gene primer amplification. Only in-frame clones appear in the TCRdb table, and some are missing; sequencing was by immunoSEQ multiplex PCR. The V and J calls and clone size are taken from that table; D and trimming were inferred from the DNA. Of 90,000 to 120,000 clones in the sample, around 85% are singletons; the top ten hold 3% to 4%. The CDR3 runs 15 residues. Per germline, CDR1 MNHEY and CDR2 SVGEGT. Losses at the gene ends were 6 bases for V and 7 bases for J; bases not matched to a gene: 13. The chain recombines TRBV6-2 or TRBV6-3 with TRBJ2-7; 9 nucleotides align to TRBD2. Sequenced material: peripheral blood. The TCR comes from an elderly woman with active or convalescent COVID-19. The CDR3 spells CASSMGGTSRLEQYF. The CDR3 DNA follows: TGTGCCAGCAGCATGGGGGGGACTAGCCGTCTGGAGCAGTACTTC.